This T cell receptor beta chain was identified in a study of blood T cell repertoires in COVID-19. Germline V gives CDR1 MNHNS, CDR2 SASEGT. This CDR3 comprises 14 residues. After removal of 2 bases from V and 6 bases from J, the junction contained 1 base not matched to a gene. In the original processing: Reference gene primer amplification gave nucleated cell count estimates. TCRdb's copy holds only in-frame clones and misses some; the assay was immunoSEQ multiplex PCR. Clonal size and the V and J genes are those of that table, whereas D and trimming came from the DNA. The sample comprises around 180,000 clones, roughly four fifths of which are singletons, and over 1.5% rests with the top ten.

This sequence originates from a human donor in a cohort sampled during active COVID-19. Input material: peripheral blood. This chain joins TRBV6-1 and TRBJ1-5; the match to TRBD1 covers 10 bases. CDR3 residues: CASSERTGGQPQHF. The CDR3 nucleotides are TGTGCCAGCAGTGAAAGGACAGGGGGTCAGCCCCAGCATTTT.